Below are 21 T cell receptor beta chains sequenced from a single sample in a study of cytotoxic CD8 clonotypes in ibrutinib-treated CLL. Measured with immunoSEQ multiplex PCR; TCRdb has only the in-frame clones, and not every one. The table records 250,000 to 350,000 clones, roughly three quarters of them present only once. Sequenced here: PBMCs, sampled at disease progression, from a patient treated with ibrutinib. These receptors were taken from a human donor with chronic lymphocytic leukemia.

This clone came up a few times. The V call is TRBV5-1, the J call TRBJ1-6, with D perhaps TRBD1 (5 bases). The CDR3 has 15 amino acids. V lost 4 bases to trimming and J lost 7 bases, with 15 bases between them. The V gene's germline CDR1 is SGHRS and CDR2 YFSETQ. DNA of the CDR3: TGCGCCAGCAGCCCCTCGGGGGGAGGGAATTCACCCCTCCACTTT. The encoded protein is CASSPSGGGNSPLHF.

By proportion, this clone is large. This sequence joins TRBV19 and TRBJ2-1; D is uncertain. Trimming removed 3 bases at V and 6 bases at J, with 12 bases between. Germline lookup yields CDR1 LNHDA and CDR2 SQIVND (reference sequence). The CDR3 spans 14 residues. CDR3: CASSIGPASNEQFF. The CDR3, as DNA: TGTGCCAGTAGTATCGGACCAGCGAGCAATGAGCAGTTCTTC.

This chain links TRBV19 with TRBJ1-1; a weak D match, TRBD1 (6 bases). CDR1 is LNHDA and CDR2 is SQIVND in the germline V gene (reference sequence). Trimming cost V 3 bases and J 6 bases, with 11 bases left between them. The CDR3 sequence is 13 residues long. The CDR3: CASSMGQLAEAFF. The CDR3 DNA follows: TGTGCCAGTAGTATGGGACAACTTGCTGAAGCTTTCTTT.

The chain couples TRBV27 to TRBJ2-7; 10 positions agree with TRBD2. This CDR3 is 16 amino acids long. J lost 4 bases, V lost 8 bases, and 14 bases had no gene match. Germline values: CDR1 MNHEY, CDR2 SMNVEV (reference sequence). CDR3 sequence reads: CASAKTSSGSRYEQYF. The CDR3 nucleotides read TGTGCCAGCGCAAAAACCTCTAGCGGGAGCAGGTACGAGCAGTACTTC.

CDR3 sequence: CASSMSGNTDTQYF. Written as DNA, the CDR3 is TGTGCCAGCAGTATGAGCGGGAACACAGATACGCAGTATTTT. This chain connects TRBV6-1 to TRBJ2-3; 7 bases are a match to TRBD2. In germline, CDR1 is MNHNS, CDR2 SASEGT. This CDR3 spans 14 amino acids. Losses at the gene ends were 5 bases for V and 2 bases for J; bases not matched to a gene: 4.

V and J are TRBV29-1 and TRBJ1-2; 7 bases map to TRBD1. The CDR3 sequence is 15 residues long. The germline V gene has CDR1 SQVTM and CDR2 ANQGSEA. V lost 2 bases, J lost 5 bases, and 11 bases stayed unmatched. For the CDR3, the DNA is TGCAGCGTTGAACCTCAGATAGGGGGCAGGTATGGCTACACCTTC. Its protein is CSVEPQIGGRYGYTF.

The V call is TRBV7-2, the J call TRBJ2-1; D may be TRBD2 (5 bases). The ends were cut back, 4 bases at V and 10 bases at J, with 8 bases in the middle. Germline CDR1 reads SGHTA; CDR2 reads FQGNSA. The CDR3 is 11 amino acids. The CDR3 DNA sequence: TGTGCCAGCAGCTCCTCGGGAGAGCAGTTCTTC. It yields the protein CASSSSGEQFF.

The sample holds a few counts of this clone. This chain connects TRBV7-3 to TRBJ1-1; D not resolved. CDR3 length: 14 residues. V lost 1 base and J 2 bases, leaving 8 bases between the germline ends. Germline V gene data show CDR1 as SGHTA and CDR2 as FQGTGA. The CDR3 region is CASSLMGGNTEAFF. CDR3 DNA sequence: TGTGCCAGCAGCTTAATGGGAGGAAACACTGAAGCTTTCTTT.

The chain is built from TRBV9 and TRBJ1-1; no clear D gene. In germline, CDR1 is SGDLS, CDR2 YYNGEE. The CDR3 length is 12 residues. V was trimmed by 0 bases and J by 6 bases, leaving 6 bases between them. The CDR3 DNA reads as TGTGCCAGCAGCGTAGGAGGGTCTGAAGCTTTCTTT. It codes for CASSVGGSEAFF.

The chain joins TRBV6-5 to TRBJ1-1, with D maybe TRBD1 (5 bases). Looked up from germline, CDR1 is MNHEY and CDR2 is SVGAGI. V was trimmed by 6 bases and J by 5 bases, leaving 16 bases between them. The CDR3 runs 14 residues. CDR3 protein: CASRVGGVRTEAFF. CDR3 DNA sequence: TGTGCCAGCAGAGTCGGAGGGGTTCGGACTGAAGCTTTCTTT.

CDR3 sequence reads: CASSLGGAGGLYEQYF. DNA of the CDR3: TGTGCCAGCAGCTTAGGGGGAGCGGGAGGACTCTACGAGCAGTACTTC. The chain has TRBV7-8 and TRBJ2-7, with 9 bases identical to TRBD2. In germline, CDR1 is SGHVS, CDR2 FQNEAQ. The CDR3 consists of 16 residues. Germline trimming cut 1 base from V and 3 bases from J; bases unmatched to any gene: 7.

The V call is TRBV11-2, the J call TRBJ2-5; D uncertain. The CDR3 covers 15 residues. Germline V gives CDR1 SGHAT, CDR2 FQNNGV. Trimming cost V 4 bases and J 5 bases, with 17 bases left between them. CDR3 nucleotide sequence: TGTGCCAGCAGCTACGATCCCGCAGTCCTGGAGACCCAGTACTTC. It codes for CASSYDPAVLETQYF.

The rearrangement uses TRBV7-2 and TRBJ2-7, with D tentatively TRBD1 (6 bases). The CDR3 runs to 14 residues. The V and J ends lost 4 bases and 1 base respectively, with 11 bases between them. Germline V gives CDR1 SGHTA, CDR2 FQGNSA. CDR3 residues: CASSYRTASYEQYF. CDR3 bases: TGTGCCAGCAGCTATAGGACAGCGTCCTACGAGCAGTACTTC.

The rearrangement uses TRBV5-4 and TRBJ2-3; 7 nucleotides match TRBD2. Germline V gene sequence: CDR1 SGHNT, CDR2 YYREEE (reference sequence). CDR3 size: 18 residues. V lost 1 base and J lost 0; bases outside the gene matches: 11. The CDR3 sequence: CASSLRVSASGSTDTQYF. DNA for the CDR3: TGTGCCAGCAGCTTGCGAGTTTCCGCTAGCGGAAGCACAGATACGCAGTATTTT.

CDR3 residues: CASSPGQGGTNEKLFF. CDR3 coding DNA: TGTGCCAGCTCACCGGGACAGGGTGGAACTAATGAAAAACTGTTTTTT. The chain uses TRBV18 and TRBJ1-4; 9 bases line up with TRBD1. The junction had 3 bases not matched to a gene; V was cut back by 3 bases and J by 1 base. Germline CDR1 reads KGHSH; CDR2 reads LQKENI. This CDR3 has 16 amino acids.

This clone was detected only once. This rearrangement joins TRBV27 to TRBJ2-3; D may be TRBD1 (6 bases). This CDR3 has 14 amino acids. In germline, CDR1 is MNHEY, CDR2 SMNVEV (reference sequence). Trimming took off 3 bases at V and 1 base at J, with 8 bases between the two ends. In nucleotides, the CDR3 is TGTGCCAGCAGTTTGGGGGCCCGCACAGATACGCAGTATTTT. It encodes CASSLGARTDTQYF.

V and J are TRBV29-1 and TRBJ1-1; D unclear. The CDR3 extends over 12 amino acids. V was cut by 6 bases and J by 1 base, with 9 bases left in between. Germline V lookup: CDR1 SQVTM, CDR2 ANQGSEA. The DNA of the CDR3 is TGCAGCGTAACCACCAAGAACACTGAAGCTTTCTTT. Its protein is CSVTTKNTEAFF.

V gene TRBV7-2 combines with J gene TRBJ2-1; 8 bases map to TRBD2. J was trimmed by 0 bases and V by 5 bases; bases with no gene match: 9. This CDR3 is built from 17 residues. The germline V gene has CDR1 SGHTA and CDR2 FQGNSA. CDR3 sequence (DNA): TGTGCCAGCAGCCCACGGACTAGCTTACACTCCTACAATGAGCAGTTCTTC. It yields the protein CASSPRTSLHSYNEQFF.

CDR3 in amino acids: CASSSGLASIEQFF. The DNA for the CDR3 is TGTGCCAGCAGTTCGGGACTAGCTTCCATTGAGCAGTTCTTC. The rearrangement joins TRBV2 to TRBJ2-1; 9 bases align to TRBD2. The CDR3 totals 14 residues. The V segment lost 5 bases and the J segment 9 bases; nucleotides outside the gene matches: 8. Germline V gives CDR1 SNHLY, CDR2 FYNNEI.

The genes are TRBV5-4 and TRBJ2-7; D could derive from TRBD1 or TRBD2 (5 bases each). The germline V and J ends were trimmed by 4 bases and 5 bases, with 10 bases remaining between them. The germline V gene encodes CDR1 SGHNT and CDR2 YYREEE (reference sequence). This CDR3 is built from 12 residues. CDR3 coding DNA: TGTGCCAGCAGCCGGGACGGAAACGAGCAGTACTTC. Translation: CASSRDGNEQYF. Looking up the rest from reference TRBV5-4 and TRBJ2-7 gives the full variable domain: ETGVTQSPTHLIKTRGQQVTLRCSSQSGHNTVSWYQQALGQGPQFIFQYYREEENGRGNFPPRFSGLQFPNYSSELNVNALELDDSALYLCASSRDGNEQYFGPGTRLTVT.

This clone came up once. The V call is TRBV15, the J call TRBJ1-1, with D hard to call. The V gene lost 8 bases and the J gene lost 2 bases, with 15 bases spanning the gap. The CDR3 is 14 residues long. Per the germline V gene, CDR1 is LNHNV and CDR2 is YYDKDF (reference sequence). CDR3 in amino acids: CATLFDYGNTEAFF. The CDR3 bases are TGTGCCACCCTTTTTGATTACGGCAACACTGAAGCTTTCTTT.